A selection of T cell receptor beta chains follows, all from one sample in a study of cytomegalovirus exposure and HLA in healthy donors. Only in-frame clones appear in the TCRdb table, and some are missing; sequencing was by immunoSEQ multiplex PCR. The data include over 65,000 clones; the top ten clones carry 1.1%. What was sequenced was PBMCs. These receptors all come from a woman between 25 and 40 years old in good health and CMV-seronegative. Each CDR3 is given with its conserved first and last residue. Fields, in order: CDR3 length, V gene, D gene, J gene, CDR3 protein, CDR3 DNA. D genes are given only for firm matches.

>18|TRBV4-1|TRBD1|TRBJ1-3
CASSQVSGQGFSGNTIYF
TGCGCCAGCAGCCAAGTTTCGGGACAGGGGTTTTCTGGAAACACCATATATTTT
>15|TRBV6-5|.|TRBJ2-2
CASSYRGTAVGELFF
TGTGCCAGCAGTTACCGCGGGACAGCTGTCGGGGAGCTGTTTTTT
>17|TRBV4-2|.|TRBJ1-1
CASSREVSTNTEDEAFF
TGTGCCAGCAGCCGAGAGGTTTCCACGAATACCGAGGATGAAGCTTTCTTT
>14|TRBV7-8|TRBD1|TRBJ2-2
CASSIDRGAGELFF
TGTGCCAGCAGCATAGACAGGGGGGCCGGGGAGCTGTTTTTT
>14|TRBV5-1|TRBD1|TRBJ1-1
CASSSGQGVLQAFF
TGCGCCAGCAGTTCCGGACAGGGGGTTTTGCAAGCTTTCTTT
>13|TRBV30|TRBD1|TRBJ2-7
CAWQDRVLDEQYF
TGTGCCTGGCAAGACAGGGTCTTAGACGAGCAGTACTTC
>15|TRBV15|TRBD1|TRBJ2-7
CATSRGSGQAYEQYF
TGTGCCACCAGCAGAGGGTCGGGACAGGCCTACGAGCAGTACTTC
>13|TRBV29-1|.|TRBJ2-7
CSPQGYVLREQYF
TGCAGCCCCCAGGGGTACGTTTTGAGGGAGCAGTACTTC
>12|TRBV19|.|TRBJ1-2
CASSPANYGYTF
TGTGCCAGTAGCCCGGCTAACTATGGCTACACCTTC
>14|TRBV30|.|TRBJ1-1
CAWSVQGLNTEAFF
TGTGCCTGGAGTGTACAGGGTCTGAACACTGAAGCTTTCTTT
>15|TRBV19|TRBD1|TRBJ1-6
CATQSRTGVNSPLHF
TGTGCCACCCAATCCAGGACAGGGGTGAATTCACCCCTCCACTTT
>13|TRBV19|.|TRBJ2-5
CASSIDFAETQYF
TGTGCCAGTAGTATAGATTTCGCGGAGACCCAGTACTTC
>16|TRBV5-1|TRBD2|TRBJ2-7
CASSLAASGLAYEQYF
TGCGCCAGCAGCTTGGCGGCTAGCGGGCTTGCCTACGAGCAGTACTTC
>14|TRBV5-1|.|TRBJ1-1
CASSMGGPNTEAFF
TGCGCCAGCAGCATGGGGGGGCCCAACACTGAAGCTTTCTTT
>14|TRBV30|TRBD1|TRBJ1-2
CAWSVNRGVSGYTF
TGTGCCTGGAGTGTAAACAGGGGGGTCTCTGGCTACACCTTC
>19|TRBV6-1|.|TRBJ2-3
CASSEWGRGPNPDTDTQYF
TGTGCCAGCAGTGAATGGGGGCGGGGGCCAAACCCAGACACAGATACGCAGTATTTT
>15|TRBV9|.|TRBJ1-1
CASSATVGFFTEAFF
TGTGCCAGCAGCGCGACCGTCGGGTTTTTCACTGAAGCTTTCTTT
>17|TRBV7-7|TRBD2|TRBJ2-5
CASSLVRVPGGVETQYF
TGTGCCAGCAGCCTTGTCCGGGTCCCGGGAGGGGTCGAGACCCAGTACTTC
>11|TRBV29-1|.|TRBJ1-2
CSVEQESGYTF
TGCAGCGTTGAACAGGAAAGTGGCTACACCTTC
>18|TRBV6-1|TRBD1|TRBJ2-7
CASSVLLTGGGRGLEQYF
TGTGCCAGCAGTGTACTACTGACAGGGGGGGGTAGAGGGCTCGAGCAGTACTTC
>15|TRBV7-2|.|TRBJ1-6
CASSVLPGSNSPLHF
TGTGCCAGCAGCGTACTACCGGGGTCTAATTCACCCCTCCACTTT
>14|TRBV6-6|.|TRBJ2-7
CASSRQTTYYEQYF
TGTGCCAGCAGTAGACAGACGACATACTACGAGCAGTACTTC
>12|TRBV18|.|TRBJ1-6
CASSTGTSPLHF
TGTGCCAGCTCAACAGGGACCTCACCCCTCCACTTT
>14|TRBV2|.|TRBJ1-5
CASRSGLLNQPQHF
TGTGCCAGCCGTTCGGGACTCCTAAATCAGCCCCAGCATTTT
>13|TRBV2|TRBD1|TRBJ1-6
CASSAGGVAPLHF
TGTGCCAGCAGTGCAGGGGGTGTGGCACCCCTCCACTTT
>13|TRBV6-1|TRBD1|TRBJ1-5
CASRGQGNQPQHF
TGTGCCAGCAGAGGACAGGGGAATCAGCCCCAGCATTTT
>14|TRBV2|TRBD1|TRBJ2-5
CASSIGQGRETQYF
TGTGCCAGCAGTATCGGACAGGGACGGGAGACCCAGTACTTC
>12|TRBV7-9|.|TRBJ2-7
CASSLNLYEQYF
TGTGCCAGCAGCTTAAATCTCTACGAGCAGTACTTC
>14|TRBV7-2|TRBD1|TRBJ1-2
CASSLPGQDYGYTF
TGTGCCAGCAGCCTACCGGGACAGGACTATGGCTACACCTTC
>12|TRBV7-9|.|TRBJ2-7
CASSFGVDEQYF
TGTGCCAGCAGCTTCGGGGTGGACGAGCAGTACTTC
>16|TRBV9|TRBD2|TRBJ2-2
CASSATARGGAGELFF
TGTGCCAGCAGCGCCACGGCTCGGGGGGGGGCCGGGGAGCTGTTTTTT
>17|TRBV5-1|.|TRBJ1-1
CASSFHPGPNMNTEAFF
TGCGCCAGCAGCTTTCACCCTGGTCCCAACATGAACACTGAAGCTTTCTTT
>15|TRBV19|TRBD2|TRBJ2-1
CASSYGTSGRGEQFF
TGTGCCAGTAGTTATGGGACTAGCGGGAGGGGTGAGCAGTTCTTC
>12|TRBV2|TRBD1|TRBJ1-2
CASRTTGNGYTF
TGTGCCAGCAGGACGACAGGGAATGGCTACACCTTC
>13|TRBV6-5|TRBD1|TRBJ1-2
CASSGQEDYGYTF
TGTGCCAGCAGTGGACAGGAGGACTATGGCTACACCTTC
>11|TRBV20-1|.|TRBJ2-5
CSARAGETQYF
TGCAGTGCTAGGGCAGGGGAGACCCAGTACTTC